This T cell receptor (beta chain) was observed in a study of regulatory T cells in long-lasting Graves disease. Findings and limits, study-wide: Relative to newly diagnosed Graves' patients, persistent ones had lower TCR diversity. Segments TRBV28, TRBJ1-2 and TRBJ2-5 showed preferential usage in persistent disease.

Time point: persistent/refractory GD, antithyroid drugs over 5 years with positive TRAb. RNA isolated from PBMCs was used to make the TCR library. This CDR3 spans 19 amino acids. After removal of 5 bases from V and 2 bases from J, the junction contained 17 bases not matched to a gene. There are a few counts of this clonotype. Its antigen is still unknown. CDR3 regions were amplified by Arm-PCR using iRepertoire HTBI primers to build TCR beta libraries. One entry per CDR3 protein results from TCRdb running MiXCR on the multiplex PCR reads. Of 600,000 to 850,000 distinct CDR3 sequences listed, 25% to 35% are singletons.

This sample comprised peripheral blood mononuclear cells (PBMCs), obtained when the disease was refractory, from a patient treated with antithyroid drugs. The rearrangement uses TRBV12-3 or TRBV12-4 and TRBJ2-4, with 8 bases fitting TRBD1. The origin of this receptor is a female donor with Graves disease. This chain's CDR3 is CASSLGQGRYSLPKNIQYF. In DNA, the CDR3 is TGTGCCAGCAGTCTCGGACAGGGACGATACTCCCTTCCCAAAAACATTCAGTACTTC.